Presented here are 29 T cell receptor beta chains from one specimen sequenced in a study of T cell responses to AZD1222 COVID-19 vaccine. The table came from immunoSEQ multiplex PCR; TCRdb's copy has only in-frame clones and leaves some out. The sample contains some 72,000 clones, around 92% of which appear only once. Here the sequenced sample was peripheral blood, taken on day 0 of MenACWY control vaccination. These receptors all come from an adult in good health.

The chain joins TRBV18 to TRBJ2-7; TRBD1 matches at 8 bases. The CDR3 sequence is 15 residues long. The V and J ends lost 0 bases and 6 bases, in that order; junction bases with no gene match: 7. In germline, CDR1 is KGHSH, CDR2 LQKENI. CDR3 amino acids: CASSPPQGAGGEQYF. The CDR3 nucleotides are TGTGCCAGCTCACCACCTCAGGGGGCTGGAGGCGAGCAGTACTTC. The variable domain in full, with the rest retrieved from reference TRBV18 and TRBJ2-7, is NAGVMQNPRHLVRRRGQEARLRCSPMKGHSHVYWYRQLPEEGLKFMVYLQKENIIDESGMPKERFSAEFPKEGPSILRIQQVVRGDSAAYFCASSPPQGAGGEQYFGPGTRLTVT.

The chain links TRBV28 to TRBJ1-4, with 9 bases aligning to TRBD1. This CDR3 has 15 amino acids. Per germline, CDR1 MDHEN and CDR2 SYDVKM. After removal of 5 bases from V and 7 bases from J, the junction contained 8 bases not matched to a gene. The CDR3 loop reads CASSTNRGLVEKLFF. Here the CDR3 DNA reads TGTGCCAGCAGTACAAACAGGGGGCTTGTTGAAAAACTGTTTTTT.

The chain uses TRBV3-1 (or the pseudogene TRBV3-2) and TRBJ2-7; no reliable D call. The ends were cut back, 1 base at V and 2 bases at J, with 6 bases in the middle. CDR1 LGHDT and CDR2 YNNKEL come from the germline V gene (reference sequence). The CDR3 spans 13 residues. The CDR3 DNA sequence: TGTGCCAGCAGCCAAGTCACAGCCTACGAGCAGTACTTC. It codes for CASSQVTAYEQYF.

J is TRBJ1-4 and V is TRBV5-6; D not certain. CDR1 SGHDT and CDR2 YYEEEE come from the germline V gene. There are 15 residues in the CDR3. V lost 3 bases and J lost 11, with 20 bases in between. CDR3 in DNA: TGTGCCAGCAGCTCGTACAGCGAATTAATAGGGAAACTGTTTTTT. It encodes CASSSYSELIGKLFF.

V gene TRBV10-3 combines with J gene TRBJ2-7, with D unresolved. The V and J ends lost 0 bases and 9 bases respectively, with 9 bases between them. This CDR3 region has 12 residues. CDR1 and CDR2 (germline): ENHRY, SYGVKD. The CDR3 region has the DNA TGTGCCATCAGTGAGTCTATTGGTGGGCAGTACTTC. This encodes CAISESIGGQYF.

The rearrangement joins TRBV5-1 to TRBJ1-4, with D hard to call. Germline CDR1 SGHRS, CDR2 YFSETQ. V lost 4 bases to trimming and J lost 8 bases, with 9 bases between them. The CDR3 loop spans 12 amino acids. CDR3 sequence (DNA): TGCGCCAGCAGCATCAACAGAGAAAAACTGTTTTTT. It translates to CASSINREKLFF. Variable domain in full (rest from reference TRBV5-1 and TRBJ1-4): KAGVTQTPRYLIKTRGQQVTLSCSPISGHRSVSWYQQTPGQGLQFLFEYFSETQRNKGNFPGRFSGRQFSNSRSEMNVSTLELGDSALYLCASSINREKLFFGSGTQLSVL.

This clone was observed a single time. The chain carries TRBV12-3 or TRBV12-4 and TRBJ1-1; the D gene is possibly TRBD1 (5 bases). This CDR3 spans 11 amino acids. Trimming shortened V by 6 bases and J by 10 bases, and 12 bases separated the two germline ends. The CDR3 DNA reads TGTGCCAGCAGGGAGGAGGGGAGAGCTTTCTTT. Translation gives CASREEGRAFF.

The CDR3 DNA follows: TGCGCCAGCACGGGGCAGGGAAATTTAAATTCACCCCTCCACTTT. Its translation: CASTGQGNLNSPLHF. The chain uses TRBV10-1 and TRBJ1-6; TRBD1 is a possible D gene (5 bases). CDR3 length equals 15 residues. The V end lost 7 bases, the J end lost 7 bases, and 17 bases lay between the germline ends. CDR1 is WNHNN and CDR2 is SYGVQD in the germline V gene (reference sequence).

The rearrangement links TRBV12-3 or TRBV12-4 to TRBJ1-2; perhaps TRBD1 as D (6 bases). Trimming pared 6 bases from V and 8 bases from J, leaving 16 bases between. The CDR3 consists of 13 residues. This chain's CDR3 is CASRDVGAGGYTF. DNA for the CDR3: TGTGCCAGCAGGGATGTGGGGGCTGGAGGCTACACCTTC.

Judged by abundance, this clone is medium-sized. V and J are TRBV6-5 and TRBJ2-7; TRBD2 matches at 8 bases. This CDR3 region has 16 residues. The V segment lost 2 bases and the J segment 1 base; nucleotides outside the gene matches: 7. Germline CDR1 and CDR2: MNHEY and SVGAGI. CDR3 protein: CASSYGRGGKSYEQYF. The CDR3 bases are TGTGCCAGCAGTTACGGCCGGGGGGGGAAGTCCTACGAGCAGTACTTC.

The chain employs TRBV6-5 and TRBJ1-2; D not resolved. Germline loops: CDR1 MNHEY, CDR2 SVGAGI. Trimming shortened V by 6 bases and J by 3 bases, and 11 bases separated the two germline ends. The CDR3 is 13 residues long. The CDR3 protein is CASRNPTHYGYTF. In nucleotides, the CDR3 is TGTGCCAGCAGAAACCCGACCCACTATGGCTACACCTTC.

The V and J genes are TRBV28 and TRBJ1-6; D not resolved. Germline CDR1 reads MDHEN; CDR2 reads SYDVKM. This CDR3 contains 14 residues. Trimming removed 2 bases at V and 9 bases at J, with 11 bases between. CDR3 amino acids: CASSLDQAGSPLHF. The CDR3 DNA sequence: TGTGCCAGCAGTTTAGACCAGGCGGGTTCACCCCTCCACTTT.

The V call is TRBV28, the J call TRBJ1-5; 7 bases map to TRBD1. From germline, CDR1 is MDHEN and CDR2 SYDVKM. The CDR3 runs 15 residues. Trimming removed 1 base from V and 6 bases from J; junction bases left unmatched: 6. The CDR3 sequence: CASSLFAGGGQPQHF. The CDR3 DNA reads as TGTGCCAGCAGTTTATTCGCAGGGGGGGGTCAGCCCCAGCATTTT.

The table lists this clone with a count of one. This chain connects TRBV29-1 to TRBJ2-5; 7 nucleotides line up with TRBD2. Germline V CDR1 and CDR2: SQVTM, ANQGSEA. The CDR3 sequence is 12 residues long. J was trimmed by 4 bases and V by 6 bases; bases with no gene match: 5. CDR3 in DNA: TGCAGCGTGAGGGAGGGGCGAGAGACCCAGTACTTC. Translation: CSVREGRETQYF.

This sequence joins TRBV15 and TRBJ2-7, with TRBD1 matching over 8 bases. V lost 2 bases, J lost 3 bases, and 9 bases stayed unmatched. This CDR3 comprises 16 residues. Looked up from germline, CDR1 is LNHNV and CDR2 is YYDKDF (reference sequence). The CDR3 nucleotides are TGTGCCACCAGCAGAAATCAGGGGGCGGAAAACTACGAGCAGTACTTC. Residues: CATSRNQGAENYEQYF.

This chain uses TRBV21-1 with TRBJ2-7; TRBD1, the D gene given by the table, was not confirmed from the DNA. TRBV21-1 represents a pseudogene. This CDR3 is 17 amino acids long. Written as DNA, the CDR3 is TGTGCCAGCAGCAAGCTACACAGGGCCCGGATAGGCTACGAGCAGTACTTC. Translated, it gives CASSKLHRARIGYEQYF.

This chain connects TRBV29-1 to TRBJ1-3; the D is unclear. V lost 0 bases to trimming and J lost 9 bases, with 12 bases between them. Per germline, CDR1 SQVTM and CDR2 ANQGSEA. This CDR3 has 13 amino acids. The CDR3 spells CSVEDPSLSTIYF. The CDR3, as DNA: TGCAGCGTTGAAGATCCGAGCCTTAGCACCATATATTTT. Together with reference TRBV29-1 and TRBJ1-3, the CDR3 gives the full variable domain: SAVISQKPSRDICQRGTSLTIQCQVDSQVTMMFWYRQQPGQSLTLIATANQGSEATYESGFVIDKFPISRPNLTFSTLTVSNMSPEDSSIYLCSVEDPSLSTIYFGEGSWLTVV.

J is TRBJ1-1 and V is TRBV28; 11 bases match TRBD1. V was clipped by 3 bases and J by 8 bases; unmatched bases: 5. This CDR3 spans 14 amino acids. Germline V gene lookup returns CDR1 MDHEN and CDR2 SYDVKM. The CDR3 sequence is CASSFLRDRGEAFF. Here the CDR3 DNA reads TGTGCCAGCAGTTTCCTCCGGGACAGGGGGGAAGCTTTCTTT.

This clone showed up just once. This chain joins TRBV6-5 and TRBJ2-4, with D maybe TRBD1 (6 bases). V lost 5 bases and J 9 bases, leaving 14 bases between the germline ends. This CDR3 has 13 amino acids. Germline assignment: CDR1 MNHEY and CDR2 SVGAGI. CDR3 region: CASSLDSFGIQYF. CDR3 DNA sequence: TGTGCCAGCAGTCTGGACAGTTTCGGCATTCAGTACTTC.

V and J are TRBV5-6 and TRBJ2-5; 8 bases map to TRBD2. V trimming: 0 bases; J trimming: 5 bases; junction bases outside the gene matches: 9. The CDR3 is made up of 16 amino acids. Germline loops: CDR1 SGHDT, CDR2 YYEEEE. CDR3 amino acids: CASSLVRAGGWETQYF. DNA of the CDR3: TGTGCCAGCAGCTTGGTACGGGCGGGAGGATGGGAGACCCAGTACTTC.

CDR3 amino acids: CASSYSMGLSHNEQFF. The CDR3 DNA sequence: TGTGCCAGCAGTTACTCGATGGGACTATCACACAATGAGCAGTTCTTC. The chain is built from TRBV6-2 or TRBV6-3 and TRBJ2-1; 7 bases line up with TRBD2. CDR3 length equals 16 residues. V lost 0 bases to trimming and J lost 5 bases; unmatched junction nucleotides: 7. CDR1 and CDR2 (germline): MNHEY, SVGEGT.

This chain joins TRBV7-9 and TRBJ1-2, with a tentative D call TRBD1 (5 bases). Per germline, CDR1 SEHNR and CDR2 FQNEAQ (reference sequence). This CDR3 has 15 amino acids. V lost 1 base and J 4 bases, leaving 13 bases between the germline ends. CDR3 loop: CASSLVGQDTYGYTF. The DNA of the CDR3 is TGTGCCAGCAGCTTAGTAGGTCAGGACACCTATGGCTACACCTTC.

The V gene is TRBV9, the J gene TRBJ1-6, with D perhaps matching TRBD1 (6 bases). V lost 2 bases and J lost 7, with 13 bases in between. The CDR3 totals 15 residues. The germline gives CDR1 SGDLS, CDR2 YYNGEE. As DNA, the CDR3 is TGTGCCAGCAGCGTCGCCCCAGGGGAGAATTCACCCCTCCACTTT. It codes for CASSVAPGENSPLHF.

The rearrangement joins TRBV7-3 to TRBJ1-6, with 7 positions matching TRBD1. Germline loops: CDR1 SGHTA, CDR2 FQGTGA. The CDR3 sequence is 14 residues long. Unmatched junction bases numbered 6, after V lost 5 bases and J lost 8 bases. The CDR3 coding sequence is TGTGCCAGCAGCCCGGGGACAGATCATTCACCCCTCCACTTT. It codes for CASSPGTDHSPLHF.

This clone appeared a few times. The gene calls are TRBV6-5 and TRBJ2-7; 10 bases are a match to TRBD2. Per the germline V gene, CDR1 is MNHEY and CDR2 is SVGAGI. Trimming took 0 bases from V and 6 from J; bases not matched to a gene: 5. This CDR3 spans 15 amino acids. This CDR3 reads CASSYSSLAGAEQYF. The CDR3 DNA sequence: TGTGCCAGCAGTTACTCGAGTCTAGCGGGAGCCGAGCAGTACTTC.

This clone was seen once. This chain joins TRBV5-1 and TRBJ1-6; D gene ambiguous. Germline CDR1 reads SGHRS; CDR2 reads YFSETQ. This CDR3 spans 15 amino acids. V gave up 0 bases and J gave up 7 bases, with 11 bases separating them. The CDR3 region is CASSLVSDGNSPLHF. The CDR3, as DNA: TGCGCCAGCAGCTTGGTCAGTGATGGGAATTCACCCCTCCACTTT.

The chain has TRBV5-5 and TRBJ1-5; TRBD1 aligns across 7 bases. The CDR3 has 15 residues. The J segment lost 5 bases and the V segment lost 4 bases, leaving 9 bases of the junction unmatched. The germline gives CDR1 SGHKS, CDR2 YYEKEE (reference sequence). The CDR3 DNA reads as TGTGCCAGCAGCCCGACCGGACAGGTTTATCAGCCCCAGCATTTT. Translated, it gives CASSPTGQVYQPQHF.

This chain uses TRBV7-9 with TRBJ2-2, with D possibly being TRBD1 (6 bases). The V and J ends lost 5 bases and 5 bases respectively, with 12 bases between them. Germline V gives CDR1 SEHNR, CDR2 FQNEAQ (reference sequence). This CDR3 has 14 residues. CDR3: CASSTRQVTGELFF. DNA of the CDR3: TGTGCCAGCAGCACCAGACAGGTTACCGGGGAGCTGTTTTTT.

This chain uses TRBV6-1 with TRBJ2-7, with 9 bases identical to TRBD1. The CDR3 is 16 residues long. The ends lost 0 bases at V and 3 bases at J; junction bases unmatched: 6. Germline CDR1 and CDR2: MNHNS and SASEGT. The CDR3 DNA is TGTGCCAGCAGTGAAGCGGGACAGGGTTTTCGCTACGAGCAGTACTTC. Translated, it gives CASSEAGQGFRYEQYF.